The clone carrying this T cell receptor (beta chain) showed up just a few times. The V gene end was trimmed by 4 bases and the J gene end by 3 bases; junction bases not matched to a gene: 6. The germline CDR1 and CDR2 sequences are SGDLS and YYNGEE. The CDR3 length is 15 residues. The record originates from a study of identical twins. TCRdb redid the calling of the 5' RACE reads with MiXCR, one entry per CDR3 protein. The profile shows about 900,000 distinct CDR3 sequences, about 12% of them singletons. This sample was shared with a second study, whose subject was yellow fever vaccine responses in identical twins.

The source of this sequence is a woman aged 18-29 years in good health. The genes are TRBV9 and TRBJ2-1; TRBD1 agrees at 8 bases. The sequenced sample consisted of PBMCs. CDR3 sequence (DNA): TGTGCCAGCAGCTCGACGACAGGGGTCTACAATGAGCAGTTCTTC. This sequence encodes CASSSTTGVYNEQFF.